The 30 T cell receptor beta chains below were found in one sample sequenced in a study of identical twins. TCRdb re-derived calls from the 5' RACE reads in MiXCR, one entry per CDR3 protein. The sample records fewer than 900,000 distinct CDR3 sequences, 21% being singletons. Separately, the same data were catalogued under a study of T cells expressing NK-cell markers.

Sequences were obtained from PBMCs. The source of these receptors is a young woman in good health.

This clonotype has more than one count but fewer than ten. The chain uses TRBV12-3 or TRBV12-4 and TRBJ2-2; 15 bases agree with TRBD2. The ends lost 4 bases at V and 3 bases at J; junction bases unmatched: 3. The CDR3 is 17 residues long. Written as DNA, the CDR3 is TGTGCCAGCAGTTGGGGACTAGCGGGAGGAGACACCGGGGAGCTGTTTTTT. Its translation: CASSWGLAGGDTGELFF.

This clonotype was detected ten times or more. The chain links TRBV29-1 to TRBJ1-4; 9 bases line up with TRBD1. The length of the CDR3 is 13 residues. CDR1 and CDR2 (germline): SQVTM, ANQGSEA. The V and J ends lost 7 bases and 5 bases, in that order; junction bases with no gene match: 5. The CDR3 reads CSAFGTGNEKLFF. CDR3 nucleotide sequence: TGCAGCGCCTTCGGGACAGGGAATGAAAAACTGTTTTTT.

The genes are TRBV19 and TRBJ2-6; D unresolved. Germline CDR1 and CDR2: LNHDA and SQIVND (reference sequence). The CDR3 runs 18 residues. The V end was cut by 4 bases, the J end by 0 bases, with 16 bases between. CDR3 in amino acids: CASSTDLRPLSGANVLTF. CDR3 bases: TGTGCCAGTAGTACGGACCTCCGCCCACTCTCTGGGGCCAACGTCCTGACTTTC. The complete variable domain, with remaining parts taken from reference TRBV19 and TRBJ2-6, reads DGGITQSPKYLFRKEGQNVTLSCEQNLNHDAMYWYRQDPGQGLRLIYYSQIVNDFQKGDIAEGYSVSREKKESFPLTVTSAQKNPTAFYLCASSTDLRPLSGANVLTFGAGSRLTVL.

This clonotype was found a few times. The chain links TRBV12-3 or TRBV12-4 to TRBJ1-6; no clear D gene. With 5 bases removed from V and 8 bases from J, the gap between germline ends came to 10 bases. The CDR3 has 13 residues. The CDR3 sequence: CASSEDGHSPLHF. The CDR3 DNA reads as TGTGCCAGCAGTGAGGACGGGCATTCACCCCTCCACTTT.

V and J are TRBV20-1 and TRBJ2-7, with 8 bases that match TRBD1. Germline V lookup: CDR1 DFQATT, CDR2 SNEGSKA (reference sequence). V gave up 5 bases and J gave up 7 bases; unmatched junction bases: 7. The CDR3 is 12 residues long. CDR3 loop: CSAFQGAREQYF. The CDR3 DNA reads as TGCAGTGCTTTCCAGGGGGCGCGGGAGCAGTACTTC.

This clonotype was counted a few times. The chain carries TRBV12-3 or TRBV12-4 and TRBJ1-1; D uncertain. Between the trimmed V and J ends, which lost 2 bases and 6 bases, there was a span of 7 bases. The CDR3 consists of 12 residues. The CDR3: CASSLRASEAFF. CDR3 nucleotide sequence: TGTGCCAGCAGTTTAAGGGCGTCTGAAGCTTTCTTT.

This clonotype was seen only once. The chain carries TRBV6-1 and TRBJ2-2; D remains unclear. This CDR3 comprises 15 residues. CDR1 is MNHNS, CDR2 SASEGT, per germline. The V end lost 1 base, the J end lost 6 bases, and 12 bases lay between the germline ends. This chain's CDR3 is CASSEGGIFPGELFF. The CDR3 DNA is TGTGCCAGCAGTGAAGGGGGAATTTTTCCCGGGGAGCTGTTTTTT.

This clonotype was seen a few times. The rearrangement joins TRBV12-3 or TRBV12-4 to TRBJ2-1; TRBD2 matches at 7 bases. Germline trimming cut 1 base from V and 3 bases from J; bases unmatched to any gene: 0. The CDR3 is 14 amino acids. The CDR3 region is CASSLGDYYNEQFF. For the CDR3, the DNA is TGTGCCAGCAGTTTAGGGGACTACTACAATGAGCAGTTCTTC.

The rearrangement uses TRBV20-1 and TRBJ2-5; TRBD1 matches at 7 bases. Trimming cost V 5 bases and J 5 bases; bases outside gene matches: 17. CDR1 and CDR2 (germline): DFQATT, SNEGSKA (reference sequence). The CDR3 has 16 residues. CDR3 sequence: CSASPSDRDFIETQYF. As DNA, the CDR3 is TGCAGTGCTTCCCCCTCTGACAGGGATTTTATCGAGACCCAGTACTTC.

This clonotype has a count of ten or more. The J gene is TRBJ2-7, the V gene TRBV20-1; 11 bases fit TRBD1. This CDR3 is 13 amino acids long. The germline V gene has CDR1 DFQATT and CDR2 SNEGSKA (reference sequence). CDR3 coding DNA: TGCAGCGCCCTGGGACAGGGGGCCTACGAGCAGTACTTC. It specifies CSALGQGAYEQYF.

This sequence joins TRBV4-3 and TRBJ2-7, with D possibly TRBD1 on 6 matching bases. Germline CDR1 reads LGHNA; CDR2 reads YSLEER. The germline V and J ends were trimmed by 1 base and 4 bases, with 14 bases remaining between them. The CDR3 totals 15 residues. CDR3 in amino acids: CASSQVTGRRYEQYF. DNA for the CDR3: TGCGCCAGCAGCCAAGTGACAGGTCGACGGTACGAGCAGTACTTC.

V and J are TRBV12-3 or TRBV12-4 and TRBJ1-1; D gene ambiguous. The CDR3 is 15 amino acids. Trimming left V 6 bases short and J 6 bases short, with 20 bases between. CDR3 region: CASSDSGGRRAEAFF. The CDR3 DNA follows: TGTGCCAGCAGCGACTCGGGTGGGCGCCGGGCTGAAGCTTTCTTT.

This clonotype was counted only a few times. This chain uses TRBV12-3 or TRBV12-4 with TRBJ2-2; 10 bases map to TRBD2. V lost 1 base, J lost 1 base, and 3 bases stayed unmatched. This CDR3 contains 17 residues. The CDR3 here is CASSLVLAGKNTGELFF. In nucleotides, the CDR3 is TGTGCCAGCAGTTTAGTACTAGCGGGGAAGAACACCGGGGAGCTGTTTTTT.

This clonotype was detected ten times or more. The chain carries TRBV4-3 and TRBJ2-3, with D uncertain. CDR1 and CDR2 (germline): LGHNA, YSLEER. V was trimmed by 4 bases and J by 6 bases, leaving 11 bases between them. This CDR3 region has 13 residues. The chain's CDR3 is CASSPSSLDTQYF. The CDR3 nucleotides are TGCGCCAGCAGCCCATCTAGTCTGGATACGCAGTATTTT.

This chain connects TRBV15 to TRBJ2-5; 8 bases are a match to TRBD1. The CDR3 length is 16 residues. The trim removed 5 bases at V and 4 bases at J, leaving 12 bases unmatched. Germline V gene lookup returns CDR1 LNHNV and CDR2 YYDKDF (reference sequence). The DNA for the CDR3 is TGTGCCACCAGCTTTTTGCCAGGACAGGGCGGAGAGACCCAGTACTTC. Translating it yields CATSFLPGQGGETQYF.

The chain is built from TRBV3-1 and TRBJ2-3; D remains unclear. CDR1 and CDR2 (germline): LGHDT, YNNKEL (reference sequence). V gave up 3 bases and J gave up 2 bases, with 9 bases separating them. This CDR3 is 14 amino acids long. The CDR3, as DNA: TGTGCCAGCAGCCATAGACTCCACACAGATACGCAGTATTTT. This codes for CASSHRLHTDTQYF.

In DNA, the CDR3 is TGTGCCAGCAGCCCCCGGTGGGACAGGAGTTCCACCGGGGAGCTGTTTTTT. This translates into CASSPRWDRSSTGELFF. The gene calls are TRBV11-3 and TRBJ2-2; TRBD1 aligns across 8 bases. The V gene's germline CDR1 is SGHNT and CDR2 YENEEA. This CDR3 has 17 residues. The J segment lost 4 bases and the V segment lost 5 bases, leaving 12 bases of the junction unmatched. Using reference TRBV11-3 and TRBJ2-2 for the parts outside the CDR3, the full variable domain is EAGVVQSPRYKIIEKKQPVAFWCNPISGHNTLYWYLQNLGQGPELLIRYENEEAVDDSQLPKDRFSAERLKGVDSTLKIQPAELGDSAVYLCASSPRWDRSSTGELFFGEGSRLTVL.

A few counts support this clonotype. This sequence joins TRBV7-9 and TRBJ2-3, with D possibly TRBD1 on 6 matching bases. The ends were cut back, 5 bases at V and 6 bases at J, with 15 bases in the middle. The CDR3 runs to 14 residues. Looked up from germline, CDR1 is SEHNR and CDR2 is FQNEAQ (reference sequence). The CDR3: CASSPRGTMDTQYF. DNA for the CDR3: TGTGCCAGCAGCCCCAGGGGCACGATGGATACGCAGTATTTT. Supplemented by reference TRBV7-9 and TRBJ2-3, the full variable domain reads DTGVSQNPRHKITKRGQNVTFRCDPISEHNRLYWYRQTLGQGPEFLTYFQNEAQLEKSRLLSDRFSAERPKGSFSTLEIQRTEQGDSAMYLCASSPRGTMDTQYFGPGTRLTVL.

This clonotype turned up a few times. The gene calls are TRBV20-1 and TRBJ2-7, with 10 bases identical to TRBD2. The CDR3 totals 13 residues. Germline V gene sequence: CDR1 DFQATT, CDR2 SNEGSKA (reference sequence). Trimming cost V 6 bases and J 4 bases; bases outside gene matches: 6. The CDR3 protein is CSAKLAGLYEQYF. The CDR3 DNA is TGCAGTGCAAAACTAGCGGGATTATACGAGCAGTACTTC.

This clonotype has a handful of counts. The genes are TRBV29-1 and TRBJ1-1, with a weak D call TRBD1 (5 bases). Deletions cut 7 bases from V and 3 bases from J, with 12 bases between. Germline-derived CDR1 and CDR2 are SQVTM and ANQGSEA. This CDR3 is built from 12 residues. The CDR3 nucleotides read TGCAGCGCTCCTGGGGGGGACACTGAAGCTTTCTTT. Translating gives CSAPGGDTEAFF.

This clonotype was recorded a few times. The CDR3 DNA is TGTGCCAGCAGTAGACAGGGTTCGGGCTCACCCCTCCACTTT. Its translation is CASSRQGSGSPLHF. The rearrangement uses TRBV6-1 and TRBJ1-6; TRBD1 aligns across 7 bases. The CDR3 sequence is 14 residues long. The V gene end was trimmed by 5 bases and the J gene end by 10 bases; junction bases not matched to a gene: 8. CDR1 MNHNS and CDR2 SASEGT come from the germline V gene.

In its sample, this clonotype was seen many times. V gene TRBV5-1 combines with J gene TRBJ1-1; 8 nucleotides line up with TRBD1. In germline, CDR1 is SGHRS, CDR2 YFSETQ. Trimming removed 2 bases from V and 3 bases from J; junction bases left unmatched: 3. The CDR3 totals 14 residues. CDR3 nucleotides: TGCGCCAGCAGCTTTACAGGGGGAGACACTGAAGCTTTCTTT. Protein sequence: CASSFTGGDTEAFF.

This clonotype was seen at least ten times. The V and J genes are TRBV4-1 and TRBJ2-1, with a weak D call TRBD2 (6 bases). The V end was cut by 6 bases, the J end by 0 bases, with 15 bases between. The CDR3 has 16 residues. Looked up from germline, CDR1 is MGHRA and CDR2 is YSYEKL. The CDR3: CASRTPGTLSYNEQFF. CDR3 DNA: TGCGCCAGCAGGACCCCCGGGACTCTCTCCTACAATGAGCAGTTCTTC.

V is TRBV6-2 or TRBV6-3 and J is TRBJ2-1, with D perhaps matching TRBD1 (5 bases). CDR1 and CDR2 from the germline V gene are MNHEY and SVGEGT. Trimming stripped 7 bases from V and 8 bases from J, with 12 bases between. The CDR3 extends over 12 amino acids. CDR3 sequence: CASTPQGYEQFF. The CDR3 bases are TGTGCCAGCACCCCCCAGGGCTATGAGCAGTTCTTC.

This clonotype appeared many times. J is TRBJ2-6 and V is TRBV29-1; TRBD2 is a possible D gene (5 bases). The CDR3 contains 13 residues. Germline lookup yields CDR1 SQVTM and CDR2 ANQGSEA. V was cut by 4 bases and J by 4 bases, with 8 bases left in between. The CDR3 region is CSVAGKGANVLTF. The CDR3 DNA reads as TGCAGCGTTGCGGGGAAGGGGGCCAACGTCCTGACTTTC.

This clonotype came up a few times. The V gene is TRBV9, the J gene TRBJ2-7; D ambiguous. The length of the CDR3 is 15 residues. V was cut by 0 bases and J by 2 bases, with 12 bases left in between. Germline CDR1 is SGDLS and CDR2 is YYNGEE. CDR3 sequence (DNA): TGTGCCAGCAGCGTAGATCCGGCGGATACCTACGAGCAGTACTTC. Its protein product is CASSVDPADTYEQYF.

The chain has TRBV9 and TRBJ1-1; weak D call: TRBD1 (5 bases). V lost 3 bases and J lost 4, with 19 bases in between. This CDR3 is built from 16 residues. Germline-derived CDR1 and CDR2 are SGDLS and YYNGEE. CDR3 region: CASSEFPGQRPTEAFF. In DNA, the CDR3 is TGTGCCAGCAGCGAGTTCCCGGGGCAGCGGCCCACTGAAGCTTTCTTT. The variable domain in full, with the rest retrieved from reference TRBV9 and TRBJ1-1, is DSGVTQTPKHLITATGQRVTLRCSPRSGDLSVYWYQQSLDQGLQFLIQYYNGEERAKGNILERFSAQQFPDLHSELNLSSLELGDSALYFCASSEFPGQRPTEAFFGQGTRLTVV.

This clonotype was picked up many times. The rearrangement joins TRBV20-1 to TRBJ2-5, with D hard to call. V was cut by 7 bases and J by 4 bases, with 13 bases left in between. This CDR3 spans 12 amino acids. CDR1 and CDR2 from the germline V gene are DFQATT and SNEGSKA (reference sequence). The CDR3 nucleotides are TGCAGTGTCCCATCTCTGGGAGAGACCCAGTACTTC. Amino acids: CSVPSLGETQYF.

This clonotype has more than one count but fewer than ten. V gene TRBV20-1 combines with J gene TRBJ1-1; D uncertain. This CDR3 spans 11 amino acids. Deletions cut 3 bases from V and 5 bases from J, with 7 bases between. CDR1 is DFQATT and CDR2 is SNEGSKA in the germline V gene (reference sequence). The CDR3 nucleotides are TGCAGTGCTAGTGACTATACTGAAGCTTTCTTT. Translating it yields CSASDYTEAFF.

V and J are TRBV27 and TRBJ2-2; TRBD2 matches 9 bases. The CDR3 is made up of 16 amino acids. V dropped 5 bases and J dropped 1; count of bases not matched to a gene: 5. Looked up from germline, CDR1 is MNHEY and CDR2 is SMNVEV (reference sequence). In nucleotides, the CDR3 is TGTGCCAGCAGTACATGGACTAGCGAGAACACCGGGGAGCTGTTTTTT. This gives the protein CASSTWTSENTGELFF.